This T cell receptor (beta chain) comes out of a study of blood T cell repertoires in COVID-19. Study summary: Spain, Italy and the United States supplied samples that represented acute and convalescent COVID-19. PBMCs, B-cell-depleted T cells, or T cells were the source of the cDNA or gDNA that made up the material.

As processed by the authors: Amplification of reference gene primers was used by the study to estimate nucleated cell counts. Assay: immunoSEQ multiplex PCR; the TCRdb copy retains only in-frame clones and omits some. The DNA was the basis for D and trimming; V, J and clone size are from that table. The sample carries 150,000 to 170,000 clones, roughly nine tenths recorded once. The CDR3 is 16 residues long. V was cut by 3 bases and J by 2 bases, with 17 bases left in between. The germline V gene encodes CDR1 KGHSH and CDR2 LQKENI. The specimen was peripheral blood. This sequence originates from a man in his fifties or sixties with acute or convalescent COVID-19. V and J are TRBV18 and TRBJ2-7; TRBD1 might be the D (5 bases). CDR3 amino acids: CASSPTPGWGPYEQYF. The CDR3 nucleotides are TGTGCCAGCTCACCCACCCCCGGGTGGGGCCCCTACGAGCAGTACTTC.